This TCR beta chain derives from a study of shared clonotypes between healthy human individuals (dated by TCRdb to between 2020 and 2021). Concerning the study at large: The cohort included three men and a couple of women between 18 and 49 years of age. Per donor, leukapheresis produced somewhere between about 0.85 and 8.9 billion PBMCs. Blood TCR repertoires of about 5 healthy adults were deeply sequenced to estimate repertoire size and the extent of clonotype sharing between individuals. To increase sequencing depth and limit assay-specific biases, TCR repertoire library preparation and sequencing were carried out by different laboratories using diverse techniques. For each donor, CD4 naive and CD4 memory were each given three plates, CD8 naive was given two plates, and CD8 memory was given one plate.

Counted from cysteine to phenylalanine, this CDR3 has 13 amino acids. The sequence is cut down to CDR3 DNA, 39 bases in frame from base 1. Taken from the germline V gene, the CDR1 and CDR2 loops are KGHSY and FQNENV. Trimming at the junction amounts to 4 bases on V and 4 bases on J, and the germline ends lie 8 bases apart. The donors were healthy, HIV-negative adults with no recently reported acute infections or vaccinations. Every donor was a Caucasian adult living in Nashville, Tennessee, USA. CD8 memory samples combined magnetically selected CD45RO+ cells with CCR7-negative CD45RA+ effector memory (TemRA) cells. Blood was collected by leukapheresis, and PBMCs were isolated by Ficoll-Histopaque density gradient centrifugation and then cryopreserved in liquid nitrogen vapor phase. Analytical flow cytometry was used to check the purity and quantity of each magnetically sorted T cell population. Genomic DNA was isolated from every sorted fraction and measured by UV absorbance on a Nanodrop 2000c.

Using the deep immunoSEQ assay, TCR CDR3 regions were amplified from genomic DNA by multiplex PCR. Extracted genomic DNA from each cell subset was distributed evenly across all wells of several immunoSEQ 96-well plates, and each plate was treated as a replicate. For sorted subsets, each replicate PCR was loaded with around 220 ng genomic DNA, equivalent to about 30,000 T cell genomes. The purified libraries were quantified using a Qubit 3.0 fluorometer, sized with a Bioanalyzer 2100, and then quantified again using the KAPA Library Quantification kit. A separate single-read 150-cycle Illumina NextSeq 550 flow cell was used to sequence each immunoSEQ 96-well plate. The original methods were these. Because only junctional sequences without quality scores were contained in the immunoSEQ output, filtering matching that applied to full-length reads could not be performed. To assign V/J genes and CDR3, sequences were annotated against IMGT germline references using PyIR, a Python wrapper for IgBLAST v1.9. Reads were filtered out if the reads had weak V/J assignments (E-value above 1e-6), no CDR3, stop codons, out-of-frame junctions, or ambiguous translated residues. V3J clonotypes were defined by identical inferred V gene, J gene, and CDR3 amino acid sequence. The percentage overlap between two repertoires was calculated by dividing the number of shared unique clonotypes by the size of the smaller repertoire. Three approaches were used to assess repertoire richness: RTK rarefaction, the Chao1 estimator, and Recon v2.1 estimates of unobserved clonotypes. Generation probabilities were computed with OLGA for all TCRbeta clonotypes obtained by the gDNA method from a few donors. The table comes from immuneACCESS by way of TCRdb, which keeps in-frame sequences with V and J called. Part of the clones is missing from these tables; in studies checked, under half for an unresolved V gene and the rest for unknown reasons. The V and J calls and clone size come from that table; D and trimming were worked out from the DNA. This sample comprises about 110,000 clones, roughly two thirds of them detected only once. In total, the top ten clones hold roughly a quarter of the sample.

Regarding this clone: Its specific antigen is unknown. The input lacks base qualities; no much larger clone sits a single base away.

General findings and caveats noted by the study authors: The genetic and exposure-history diversity represented was limited by the small number of donors. Sampling was restricted to blood, and TCR repertoires in tissue are likely to differ from TCR repertoires in blood. Clonotypes shared by all four sorted-subset donors showed higher generation probabilities than non-shared clonotypes. Based on pairwise subsampling, the degree of clonotype sharing among donors was expected to be affected by sequencing depth. Approximately 5% of naive CD4, around 3.6% of naive CD8, approximately 2.2% of memory CD4, and around 0.42% of memory CD8 clonotypes were shared across a few donors. Even with the large sequencing depth, rarefaction of the sorted-subset datasets indicated that sequencing was incomplete. Estimated clonotype richness was generally larger for naive than for memory subsets.

The source material was memory CD8+ T cells sorted from blood. This specimen's cell subset or site label, per the study, means: CD45RO+ cells pooled with CCR7-negative TemRA cells. The chain employs TRBV16 and TRBJ2-1, and TRBD2 may be the D gene, going by 5 matching bases. The receptor comes from a woman aged 25-40 years in good health. The nucleotide sequence is given as TGTGCCAGCAGCCTTACTAGTTACAATGAGCAGTTCTTC. This sequence encodes CASSLTSYNEQFF.